This passage covers 5 T cell receptor beta chains from one sample sequenced in a study of T cell repertoires in cytomegalovirus infection. For these receptors, no antigen is known. TCRdb analysed the reads with MiXCR anew, one entry per CDR3 protein. This table has about 700,000 distinct CDR3 sequences, roughly 33% appearing once. Sequencing used cultured PBMCs, obtained from culture after CMV antigen stimulation. The receptors originated from a human donor in good health (CMV status not recorded). Some clones in this sample may be carry-over from other donors' samples.

The rearrangement links TRBV7-6 to TRBJ2-1; tentatively, D is TRBD2 (6 bases). The CDR3 totals 17 residues. Trimming shortened V by 3 bases and J by 5 bases, and 20 bases separated the two germline ends. The V gene's germline CDR1 is SGHVS and CDR2 FNYEAQ. CDR3 in DNA: TGTGCCAGCAGCTTGTATTCCAGGGAGGCGGGTAACAATGAGCAGTTCTTC. This translates into CASSLYSREAGNNEQFF. The whole variable domain, filled in from reference TRBV7-6 and TRBJ2-1, reads GAGVSQSPRYKVTKRGQDVALRCDPISGHVSLYWYRQALGQGPEFLTYFNYEAQQDKSGLPNDRFSAERPEGSISTLTIQRTEQRDSAMYRCASSLYSREAGNNEQFFGPGTRLTVL.

The CDR3 bases are TGTGCCAGCAGTCCCTTGGCCGACCGGTCAGAGACCCAGTACTTC. As protein: CASSPLADRSETQYF. The rearrangement uses TRBV6-1 and TRBJ2-5; D gene unclear. In germline, CDR1 is MNHNS, CDR2 SASEGT. V lost 5 bases to trimming and J lost 4 bases, with 17 bases between them. The CDR3 runs 15 residues.

The chain couples TRBV7-9 to TRBJ1-2; D ambiguous. V was cut by 2 bases and J by 4 bases, with 14 bases left in between. This CDR3 is built from 15 residues. CDR1 and CDR2 (germline): SEHNR, FQNEAQ (reference sequence). The CDR3 loop reads CASSLPLGSRYGYTF. CDR3 bases: TGTGCCAGCAGCTTACCGCTGGGTTCCCGCTATGGCTACACCTTC.

The CDR3 protein is CASSLIGAYSGNTIYF. CDR3 in DNA: TGTGCCAGCAGCTTAATAGGGGCCTACTCTGGAAACACCATATATTTT. The rearrangement links TRBV7-2 to TRBJ1-3, with D possibly matching TRBD1 (5 bases). This CDR3 spans 16 amino acids. Germline CDR1 and CDR2: SGHTA and FQGNSA. V was cut by 2 bases and J by 0 bases, with 11 bases left in between.

The chain combines TRBV7-2 with TRBJ2-2, with D possibly matching TRBD1 (5 bases). The CDR3 totals 14 residues. Germline V lookup: CDR1 SGHTA, CDR2 FQGNSA. Between the trimmed V and J ends, which lost 3 bases and 7 bases, there was a span of 12 bases. The CDR3 spells CASSLAGRSGELFF. CDR3 coding DNA: TGTGCCAGCAGCTTGGCAGGGCGGAGCGGGGAGCTGTTTTTT.